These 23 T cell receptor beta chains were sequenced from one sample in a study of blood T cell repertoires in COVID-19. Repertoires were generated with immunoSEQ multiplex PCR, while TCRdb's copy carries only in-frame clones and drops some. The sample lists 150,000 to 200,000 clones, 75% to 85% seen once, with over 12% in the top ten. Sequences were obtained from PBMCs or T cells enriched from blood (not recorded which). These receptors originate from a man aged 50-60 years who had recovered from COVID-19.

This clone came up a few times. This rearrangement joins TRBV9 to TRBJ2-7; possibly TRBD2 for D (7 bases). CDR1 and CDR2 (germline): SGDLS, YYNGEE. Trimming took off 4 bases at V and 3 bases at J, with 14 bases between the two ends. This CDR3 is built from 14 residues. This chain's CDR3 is CASSRTGRVYEQYF. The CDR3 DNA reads TGTGCCAGCAGCCGTACAGGGAGGGTCTACGAGCAGTACTTC.

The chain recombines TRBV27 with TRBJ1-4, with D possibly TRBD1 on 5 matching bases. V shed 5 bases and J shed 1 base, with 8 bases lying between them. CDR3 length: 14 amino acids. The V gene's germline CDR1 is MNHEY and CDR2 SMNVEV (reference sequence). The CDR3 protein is CASSVQGTNEKLFF. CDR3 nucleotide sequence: TGTGCCAGCAGTGTGCAGGGAACTAATGAAAAACTGTTTTTT.

The CDR3 reads CASSWGTGSNQPQHF. The CDR3, as DNA: TGTGCCAGCAGCTGGGGGACAGGGAGCAATCAGCCCCAGCATTTT. The V gene is TRBV7-9, the J gene TRBJ1-5, with TRBD1 identical over 9 bases. V shed 4 bases and J 1 base; nucleotides not matched to a gene: 2. Germline values: CDR1 SEHNR, CDR2 FQNEAQ (reference sequence). The CDR3 runs 15 residues.

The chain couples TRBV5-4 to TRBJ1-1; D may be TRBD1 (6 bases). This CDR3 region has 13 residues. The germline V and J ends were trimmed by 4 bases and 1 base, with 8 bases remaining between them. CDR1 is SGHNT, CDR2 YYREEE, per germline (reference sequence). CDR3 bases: TGTGCCAGCAGCCTACAGGGGAACACTGAAGCTTTCTTT. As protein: CASSLQGNTEAFF.

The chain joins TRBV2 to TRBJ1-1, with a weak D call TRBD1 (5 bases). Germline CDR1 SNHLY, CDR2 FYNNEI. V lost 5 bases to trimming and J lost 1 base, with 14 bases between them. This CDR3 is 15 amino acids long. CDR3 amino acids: CASSKQGIGNTEAFF. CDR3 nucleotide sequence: TGTGCCAGCAGTAAGCAGGGTATTGGGAACACTGAAGCTTTCTTT. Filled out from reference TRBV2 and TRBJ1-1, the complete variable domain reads EPEVTQTPSHQVTQMGQEVILRCVPISNHLYFYWYRQILGQKVEFLVSFYNNEISEKSEIFDDQFSVERPDGSNFTLKIRSTKLEDSAMYFCASSKQGIGNTEAFFGQGTRLTVV.

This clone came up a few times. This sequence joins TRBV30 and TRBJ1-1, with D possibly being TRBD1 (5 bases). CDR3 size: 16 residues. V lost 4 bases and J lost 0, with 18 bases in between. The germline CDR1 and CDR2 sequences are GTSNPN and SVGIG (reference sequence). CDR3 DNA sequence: TGTGCCTGGAAGAGACCCATTGACAGCATGAACACTGAAGCTTTCTTT. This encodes CAWKRPIDSMNTEAFF.

This chain's CDR3 is CASSLAGGGTDTQYF. CDR3 bases: TGTGCCAGCAGTTTGGCGGGAGGAGGCACAGATACGCAGTATTTT. V usage is TRBV28 and J usage is TRBJ2-3; the match to TRBD2 covers 8 bases. Germline CDR1 reads MDHEN; CDR2 reads SYDVKM. V trimming: 3 bases; J trimming: 1 base; junction bases outside the gene matches: 3. This CDR3 comprises 15 residues.

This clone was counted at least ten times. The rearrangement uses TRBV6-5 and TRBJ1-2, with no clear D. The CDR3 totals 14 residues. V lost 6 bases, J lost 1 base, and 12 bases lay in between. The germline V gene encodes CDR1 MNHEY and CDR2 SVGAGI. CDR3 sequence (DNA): TGTGCCAGCAGCCCCTCGGGGATTAACTATGGCTACACCTTC. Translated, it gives CASSPSGINYGYTF.

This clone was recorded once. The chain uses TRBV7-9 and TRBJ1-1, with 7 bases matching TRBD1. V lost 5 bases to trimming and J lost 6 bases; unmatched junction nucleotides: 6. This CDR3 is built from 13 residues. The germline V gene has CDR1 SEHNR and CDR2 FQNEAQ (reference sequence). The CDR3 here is CASSPTGISEAFF. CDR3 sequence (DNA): TGTGCCAGCAGCCCGACAGGGATCTCTGAAGCTTTCTTT.

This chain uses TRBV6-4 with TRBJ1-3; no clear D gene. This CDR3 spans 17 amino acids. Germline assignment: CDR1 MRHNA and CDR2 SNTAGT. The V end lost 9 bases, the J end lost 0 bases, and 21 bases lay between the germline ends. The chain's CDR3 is CARDHMRLSSSGNTIYF. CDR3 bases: TGTGCCAGAGACCATATGAGACTTTCGAGCTCTGGAAACACCATATATTTT.

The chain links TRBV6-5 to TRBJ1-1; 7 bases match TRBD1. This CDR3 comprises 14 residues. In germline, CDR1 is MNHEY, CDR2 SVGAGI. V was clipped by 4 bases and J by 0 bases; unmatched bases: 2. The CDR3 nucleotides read TGTGCCAGCAGTTGGGGACAGTTGAACACTGAAGCTTTCTTT. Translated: CASSWGQLNTEAFF.

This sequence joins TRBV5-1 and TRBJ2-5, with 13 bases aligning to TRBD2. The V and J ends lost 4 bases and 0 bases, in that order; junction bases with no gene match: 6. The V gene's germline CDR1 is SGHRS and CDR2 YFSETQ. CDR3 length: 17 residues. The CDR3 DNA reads TGCGCCAGCAGCCCTCTGACTAGCGGGGGGCACCAAGAGACCCAGTACTTC. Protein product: CASSPLTSGGHQETQYF.

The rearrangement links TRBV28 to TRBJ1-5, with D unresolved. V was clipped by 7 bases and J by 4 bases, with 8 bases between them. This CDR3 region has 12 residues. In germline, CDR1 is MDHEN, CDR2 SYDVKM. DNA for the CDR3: TGTGCCAGCACCCCGGGTAATCAGCCCCAGCATTTT. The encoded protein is CASTPGNQPQHF.

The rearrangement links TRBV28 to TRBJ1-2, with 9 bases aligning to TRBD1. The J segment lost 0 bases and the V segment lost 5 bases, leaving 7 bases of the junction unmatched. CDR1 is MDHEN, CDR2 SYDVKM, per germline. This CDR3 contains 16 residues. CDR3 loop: CASSPMGQGSNYGYTF. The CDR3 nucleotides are TGTGCCAGCAGTCCCATGGGACAGGGATCTAACTATGGCTACACCTTC.

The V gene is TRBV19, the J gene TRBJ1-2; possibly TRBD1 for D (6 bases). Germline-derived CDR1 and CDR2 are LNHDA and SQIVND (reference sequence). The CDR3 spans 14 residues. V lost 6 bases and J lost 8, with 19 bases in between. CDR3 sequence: CASSHPGGASGYTF. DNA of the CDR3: TGTGCCAGTAGCCACCCGGGGGGCGCGTCGGGCTACACCTTC.

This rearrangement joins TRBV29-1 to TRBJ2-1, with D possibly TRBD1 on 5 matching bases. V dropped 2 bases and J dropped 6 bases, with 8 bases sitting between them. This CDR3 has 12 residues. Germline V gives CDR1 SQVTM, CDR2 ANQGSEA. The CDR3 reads CSVEQGGNEQFF. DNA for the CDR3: TGCAGCGTTGAACAGGGCGGCAATGAGCAGTTCTTC.

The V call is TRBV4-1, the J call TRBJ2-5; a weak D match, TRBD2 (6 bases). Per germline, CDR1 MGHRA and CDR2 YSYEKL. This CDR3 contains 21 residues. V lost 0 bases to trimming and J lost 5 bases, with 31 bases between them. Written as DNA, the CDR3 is TGCGCCAGCAGCCAAGATAGGAGCAAAGACCTACTGGGGGGAACCAGGGAGACCCAGTACTTC. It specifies CASSQDRSKDLLGGTRETQYF.

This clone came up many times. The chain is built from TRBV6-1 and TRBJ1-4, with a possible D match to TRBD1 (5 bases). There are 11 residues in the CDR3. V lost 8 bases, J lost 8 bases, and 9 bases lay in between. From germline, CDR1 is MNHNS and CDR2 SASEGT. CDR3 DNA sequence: TGTGCCAGCCGCGGGGGGGAAAAACTGTTTTTT. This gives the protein CASRGGEKLFF.

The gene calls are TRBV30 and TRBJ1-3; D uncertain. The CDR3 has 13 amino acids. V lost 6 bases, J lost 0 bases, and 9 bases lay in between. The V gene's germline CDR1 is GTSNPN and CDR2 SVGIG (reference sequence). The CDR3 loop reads CACRYGSGNTIYF. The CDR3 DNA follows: TGTGCCTGCCGGTACGGCTCTGGAAACACCATATATTTT.

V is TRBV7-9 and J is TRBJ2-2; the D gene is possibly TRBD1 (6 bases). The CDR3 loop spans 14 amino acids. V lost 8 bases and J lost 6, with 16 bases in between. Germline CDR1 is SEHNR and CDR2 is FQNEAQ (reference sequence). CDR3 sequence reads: CASSGQGLAGELFF. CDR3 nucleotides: TGTGCCAGCTCGGGCCAGGGGTTAGCCGGGGAGCTGTTTTTT.

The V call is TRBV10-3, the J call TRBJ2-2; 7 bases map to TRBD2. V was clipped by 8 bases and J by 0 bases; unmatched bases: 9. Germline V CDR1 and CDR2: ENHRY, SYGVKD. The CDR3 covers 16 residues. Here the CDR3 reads CAIGAGLPSNTGELFF. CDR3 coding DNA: TGTGCCATCGGAGCGGGACTTCCTTCGAACACCGGGGAGCTGTTTTTT.

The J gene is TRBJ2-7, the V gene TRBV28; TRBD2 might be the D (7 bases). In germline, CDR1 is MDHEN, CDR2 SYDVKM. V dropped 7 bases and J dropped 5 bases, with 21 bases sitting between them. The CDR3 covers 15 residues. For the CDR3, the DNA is TGTGCCAGCACCCTGGAGGGGGGGCGCATCAACGAGCAGTACTTC. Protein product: CASTLEGGRINEQYF.

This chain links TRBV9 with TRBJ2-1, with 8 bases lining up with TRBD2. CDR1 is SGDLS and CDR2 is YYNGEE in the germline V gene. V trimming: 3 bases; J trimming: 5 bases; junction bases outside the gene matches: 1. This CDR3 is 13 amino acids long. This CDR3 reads CASSALADNEQFF. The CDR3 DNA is TGTGCCAGCAGCGCACTAGCGGACAATGAGCAGTTCTTC.